These 23 T cell receptor beta chains share one sample of origin, sequenced in a study of blood T cell repertoires in COVID-19. Repertoires were generated with immunoSEQ multiplex PCR, while TCRdb's copy carries only in-frame clones and drops some. This table holds approximately 380,000 clones, about 89% found once. Sequenced: PBMCs or T cells enriched from blood (not recorded which). The receptors were gathered from a woman aged 40 to 50 who had been exposed to COVID-19.

V usage is TRBV11-3 and J usage is TRBJ2-7, with 10 bases lining up with TRBD1. Germline trimming cut 1 base from V and 3 bases from J; bases unmatched to any gene: 6. The CDR3 covers 16 residues. Germline loops: CDR1 SGHNT, CDR2 YENEEA. The CDR3 protein is CASSLVGDRGGYEQYF. DNA of the CDR3: TGTGCCAGCAGCTTAGTAGGGGACAGGGGCGGCTACGAGCAGTACTTC. The whole variable domain, filled in from reference TRBV11-3 and TRBJ2-7, reads EAGVVQSPRYKIIEKKQPVAFWCNPISGHNTLYWYLQNLGQGPELLIRYENEEAVDDSQLPKDRFSAERLKGVDSTLKIQPAELGDSAVYLCASSLVGDRGGYEQYFGPGTRLTVT.

The rearrangement uses TRBV2 and TRBJ2-1, with 7 bases that match TRBD2. The V gene end was trimmed by 9 bases and the J gene end by 1 base; junction bases not matched to a gene: 9. Looked up from germline, CDR1 is SNHLY and CDR2 is FYNNEI. The CDR3 runs to 15 residues. The CDR3 is CASRGLGGSYNEQFF. CDR3 in DNA: TGTGCCAGTAGAGGGTTGGGGGGGTCCTACAATGAGCAGTTCTTC.

The chain combines TRBV19 with TRBJ1-1; no clear D. Trimming took 8 bases from V and 1 from J, leaving 11 bases between them. The germline CDR1 and CDR2 sequences are LNHDA and SQIVND (reference sequence). This CDR3 is built from 13 residues. CDR3 sequence: CASGGGPNTEAFF. The CDR3 DNA sequence: TGTGCCAGTGGTGGAGGACCGAACACTGAAGCTTTCTTT.

The rearrangement joins TRBV2 to TRBJ1-4; D remains unclear. Trimming stripped 6 bases from V and 7 bases from J, with 15 bases between. The CDR3 is 14 amino acids. Germline V CDR1 and CDR2: SNHLY, FYNNEI. The CDR3: CASSQDVGGEKLFF. CDR3 in DNA: TGTGCCAGCAGCCAGGATGTTGGAGGTGAAAAACTGTTTTTT.

The V call is TRBV2, the J call TRBJ2-3, with 7 nucleotides matching TRBD2. Unmatched junction bases numbered 8, after V lost 5 bases and J lost 6 bases. CDR1 and CDR2 (germline): SNHLY, FYNNEI. The CDR3 spans 14 residues. The CDR3 DNA reads TGTGCCAGCAGTCCAATAAGCGGGATTGATACGCAGTATTTT. This sequence encodes CASSPISGIDTQYF.

The rearrangement links TRBV11-2 to TRBJ1-2; 8 positions agree with TRBD1. The CDR3 consists of 12 residues. V lost 7 bases and J lost 7; bases outside the gene matches: 5. In germline, CDR1 is SGHAT, CDR2 FQNNGV. The CDR3 sequence is CASNQGAGGYTF. The CDR3 nucleotides are TGTGCCAGCAACCAGGGGGCGGGTGGCTACACCTTC.

The chain recombines TRBV4-2 with TRBJ1-3; D is possibly TRBD1 (6 bases). V dropped 1 base and J dropped 3 bases, with 13 bases sitting between them. The CDR3 has 16 residues. Looked up from germline, CDR1 is LGHNA and CDR2 is YNFKEQ. CDR3 in DNA: TGTGCCAGCAGCCAAGCTGCGGGGGCAAGTGGAAACACCATATATTTT. It specifies CASSQAAGASGNTIYF.

J is TRBJ1-3 and V is TRBV30; tentative D call: TRBD1 (6 bases). The V end lost 4 bases, the J end lost 0 bases, and 10 bases lay between the germline ends. The V gene's germline CDR1 is GTSNPN and CDR2 SVGIG (reference sequence). There are 14 residues in the CDR3. The CDR3 is CAWKGQSSGNTIYF. Written as DNA, the CDR3 is TGTGCCTGGAAAGGACAGAGCTCTGGAAACACCATATATTTT. Variable domain in full (rest from reference TRBV30 and TRBJ1-3): SQTIHQWPATLVQPVGSPLSLECTVEGTSNPNLYWYRQAAGRGLQLLFYSVGIGQISSEVPQNLSASRPQDRQFILSSKKLLLSDSGFYLCAWKGQSSGNTIYFGEGSWLTVV.

The chain has TRBV19 and TRBJ2-4, with 7 positions matching TRBD2. Germline CDR1 is LNHDA and CDR2 is SQIVND (reference sequence). The CDR3 has 17 residues. Losses at the gene ends were 7 bases for V and 3 bases for J; bases not matched to a gene: 15. The CDR3 here is CASKRGVKRGRKNIQYF. The CDR3, as DNA: TGTGCCAGTAAAAGAGGGGTTAAGCGGGGACGCAAAAACATTCAGTACTTC.

The gene calls are TRBV3-1 (or the pseudogene TRBV3-2) and TRBJ1-2, with TRBD1 as a possible D gene (6 bases). Trimming removed 1 base at V and 4 bases at J, with 10 bases between. The CDR3 is made up of 14 amino acids. Germline-derived CDR1 and CDR2 are LGHDT and YNNKEL (reference sequence). The chain's CDR3 is CASSQGGLGYGYTF. The CDR3 bases are TGTGCCAGCAGCCAAGGGGGGCTAGGCTATGGCTACACCTTC.

J is TRBJ1-1 and V is TRBV6-4, with D unresolved. The CDR3 runs 14 residues. Deletions cut 2 bases from V and 10 bases from J, with 17 bases between. Germline V gene data show CDR1 as MRHNA and CDR2 as SNTAGT. This chain's CDR3 is CASSDGTSAGVAFF. In DNA, the CDR3 is TGTGCCAGCAGTGACGGAACGAGCGCCGGTGTAGCTTTCTTT.

The chain joins TRBV7-8 to TRBJ2-1, with no clear D. Germline V lookup: CDR1 SGHVS, CDR2 FQNEAQ. CDR3 length equals 16 residues. The V and J ends lost 0 bases and 0 bases respectively, with 9 bases between them. CDR3 loop: CASSLAWWSSYNEQFF. Here the CDR3 DNA reads TGTGCCAGCAGCTTAGCCTGGTGGAGCTCCTACAATGAGCAGTTCTTC.

V usage is TRBV3-1 (or the pseudogene TRBV3-2) and J usage is TRBJ2-1; TRBD1 matches 8 bases. V was clipped by 4 bases and J by 8 bases; unmatched bases: 10. CDR3 length: 15 residues. CDR1 and CDR2 (germline): LGHDT, YNNKEL (reference sequence). CDR3 region: CASSRNLGQGDEQFF. For the CDR3, the DNA is TGTGCCAGCAGCCGGAACTTAGGACAGGGCGATGAGCAGTTCTTC.

The genes are TRBV13 and TRBJ2-4; 9 bases match TRBD1. The CDR3 length is 15 residues. Germline CDR1 and CDR2: PRHDT and FYEKMQ (reference sequence). J gave up 6 bases and V 6 bases, and 9 bases lay outside the gene matches. CDR3 DNA sequence: TGTGCCAGCAGTTCCCAGGGGACAGGGAGAAACATTCAGTACTTC. The encoded protein is CASSSQGTGRNIQYF.

The chain uses TRBV29-1 and TRBJ1-3; 11 bases fit TRBD1. Unmatched junction bases numbered 10, after V lost 0 bases and J lost 3 bases. The germline CDR1 and CDR2 sequences are SQVTM and ANQGSEA. This CDR3 is 18 amino acids long. This chain's CDR3 is CSVEDLRDRGSFGNTIYF. The CDR3, as DNA: TGCAGCGTTGAAGATCTAAGGGACAGGGGGAGTTTTGGAAACACCATATATTTT.

J is TRBJ2-2 and V is TRBV19; TRBD1 matches at 9 bases. The J segment lost 3 bases and the V segment lost 1 base, leaving 3 bases of the junction unmatched. The CDR3 has 16 residues. The germline V gene encodes CDR1 LNHDA and CDR2 SQIVND (reference sequence). CDR3 in DNA: TGTGCCAGTAGTATAGGACAGGGGGTCGACACCGGGGAGCTGTTTTTT. It specifies CASSIGQGVDTGELFF.

CDR3 DNA sequence: TGTGCCTGGAGTGTAACGGTTTTAGTCTCTGGAAACACCATATATTTT. It specifies CAWSVTVLVSGNTIYF. The V call is TRBV30, the J call TRBJ1-3, with unresolved D. The CDR3 covers 16 residues. Per the germline V gene, CDR1 is GTSNPN and CDR2 is SVGIG (reference sequence). V lost 0 bases to trimming and J lost 0 bases, with 12 bases between them.

This clone has a handful of counts. The CDR3 protein is CASSLAEVSSSGNTIYF. The CDR3 nucleotides are TGTGCCAGCAGCTTAGCGGAGGTCTCGAGCTCTGGAAACACCATATATTTT. This chain links TRBV7-2 with TRBJ1-3; no clear D gene. Germline loops: CDR1 SGHTA, CDR2 FQGNSA. The V end lost 0 bases, the J end lost 0 bases, and 12 bases lay between the germline ends. The CDR3 runs to 17 residues.

V and J are TRBV5-6 and TRBJ1-2, with TRBD1 identical over 7 bases. Germline lookup yields CDR1 SGHDT and CDR2 YYEEEE. The CDR3 is 15 amino acids. J lost 5 bases, V lost 0 bases, and 7 bases had no gene match. The CDR3: CASSLGDREGYGYTF. The CDR3 DNA is TGTGCCAGCAGCTTGGGTGACAGGGAAGGATATGGCTACACCTTC.

The V call is TRBV5-4, the J call TRBJ1-2; D is perhaps TRBD1 (6 bases). Germline loops: CDR1 SGHNT, CDR2 YYREEE (reference sequence). This CDR3 comprises 15 residues. With 4 bases removed from V and 1 base from J, the gap between germline ends came to 14 bases. Here the CDR3 reads CASSVQGGNNYGYTF. The CDR3 DNA sequence: TGTGCCAGCAGCGTACAAGGGGGAAATAACTATGGCTACACCTTC.

V and J are TRBV6-5 and TRBJ1-2; the match to TRBD1 covers 8 bases. J lost 2 bases, V lost 6 bases, and 5 bases had no gene match. The CDR3 has 14 residues. The V gene's germline CDR1 is MNHEY and CDR2 SVGAGI. The CDR3: CASRPGQGNYGYTF. CDR3 DNA: TGTGCCAGCAGACCCGGACAGGGAAACTATGGCTACACCTTC.

J is TRBJ2-3 and V is TRBV5-4; D not resolved. In germline, CDR1 is SGHNT, CDR2 YYREEE (reference sequence). V was shortened by 1 base and J by 3 bases, with 3 bases between the two germline ends. The CDR3 is 12 amino acids. The CDR3 nucleotides are TGTGCCAGCAGCTTGCAGACAGATACGCAGTATTTT. Its protein product is CASSLQTDTQYF.

The CDR3 protein is CASSLDPGAANEKLFF. CDR3 nucleotides: TGTGCCAGCAGCTTAGATCCAGGGGCGGCTAATGAAAAACTGTTTTTT. The chain carries TRBV7-2 and TRBJ1-4, with D maybe TRBD1 (6 bases). V lost 1 base and J lost 3, with 12 bases in between. This CDR3 has 16 amino acids. Germline V gene sequence: CDR1 SGHTA, CDR2 FQGNSA.